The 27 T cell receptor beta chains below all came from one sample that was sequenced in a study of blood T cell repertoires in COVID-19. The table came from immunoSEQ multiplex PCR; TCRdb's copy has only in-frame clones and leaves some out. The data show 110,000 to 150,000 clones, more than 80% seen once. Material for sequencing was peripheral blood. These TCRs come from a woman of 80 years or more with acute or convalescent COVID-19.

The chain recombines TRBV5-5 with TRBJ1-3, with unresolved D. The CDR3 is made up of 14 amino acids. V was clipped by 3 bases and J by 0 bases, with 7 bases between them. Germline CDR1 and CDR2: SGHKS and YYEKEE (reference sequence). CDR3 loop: CASSSRGSGNTIYF. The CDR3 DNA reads TGTGCCAGCAGCTCGCGGGGCTCTGGAAACACCATATATTTT.

CDR3 sequence (DNA): TGTGCCAGCAGCCACGGGACAGGGAAAAAAGGCTACACCTTC. Its translation is CASSHGTGKKGYTF. The chain links TRBV7-2 to TRBJ1-2, with TRBD1 matching over 9 bases. Per the germline V gene, CDR1 is SGHTA and CDR2 is FQGNSA. The ends lost 5 bases at V and 8 bases at J; junction bases unmatched: 9. The CDR3 sequence is 14 residues long.

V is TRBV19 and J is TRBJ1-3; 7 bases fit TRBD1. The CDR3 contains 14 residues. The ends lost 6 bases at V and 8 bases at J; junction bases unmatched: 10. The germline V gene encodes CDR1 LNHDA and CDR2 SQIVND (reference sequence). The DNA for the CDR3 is TGTGCCAGTAGCGACCCCGGGACAGAGTACACCATATATTTT. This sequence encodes CASSDPGTEYTIYF.

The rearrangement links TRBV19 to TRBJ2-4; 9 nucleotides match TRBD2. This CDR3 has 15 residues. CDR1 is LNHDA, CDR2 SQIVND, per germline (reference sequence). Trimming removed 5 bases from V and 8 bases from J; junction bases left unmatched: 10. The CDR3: CASSLAGIKGDIQYF. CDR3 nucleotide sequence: TGTGCCAGTAGTCTAGCGGGGATCAAGGGGGACATTCAGTACTTC. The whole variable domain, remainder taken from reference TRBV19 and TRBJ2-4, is DGGITQSPKYLFRKEGQNVTLSCEQNLNHDAMYWYRQDPGQGLRLIYYSQIVNDFQKGDIAEGYSVSREKKESFPLTVTSAQKNPTAFYLCASSLAGIKGDIQYFGAGTRLSVL.

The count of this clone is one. CDR3 sequence reads: CASSWTARNQPQHF. CDR3 bases: TGTGCCAGCAGTTGGACAGCGCGCAATCAGCCCCAGCATTTT. J is TRBJ1-5 and V is TRBV6-5; D possibly corresponds to TRBD1 (6 bases). The V gene lost 4 bases and the J gene lost 2 bases, with 9 bases spanning the gap. The CDR3 runs 14 residues. Germline loops: CDR1 MNHEY, CDR2 SVGAGI.

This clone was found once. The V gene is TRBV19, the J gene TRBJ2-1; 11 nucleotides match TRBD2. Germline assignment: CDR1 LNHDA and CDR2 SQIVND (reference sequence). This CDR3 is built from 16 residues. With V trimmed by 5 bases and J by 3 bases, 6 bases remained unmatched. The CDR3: CASSALAGGLYNEQFF. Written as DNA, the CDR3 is TGTGCCAGTAGTGCTCTAGCGGGGGGCCTCTACAATGAGCAGTTCTTC.

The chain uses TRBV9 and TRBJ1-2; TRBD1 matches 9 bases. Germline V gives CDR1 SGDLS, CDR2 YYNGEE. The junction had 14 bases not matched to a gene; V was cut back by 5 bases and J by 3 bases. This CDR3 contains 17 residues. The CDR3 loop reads CASRPTGGVGSDYGYTF. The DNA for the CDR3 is TGTGCCAGCAGACCTACAGGGGGCGTGGGGTCAGACTATGGCTACACCTTC.

CDR3 residues: CASSPRQGPQETQYF. The CDR3 nucleotides read TGTGCCAGCAGCCCTCGACAGGGTCCCCAAGAGACCCAGTACTTC. J is TRBJ2-5 and V is TRBV3-1 (or the pseudogene TRBV3-2), with 7 bases identical to TRBD1. From germline, CDR1 is LGHDT and CDR2 YNNKEL (reference sequence). V was pared by 4 bases and J by 1 base, with 6 bases of the junction left unmatched. This CDR3 is 15 amino acids long.

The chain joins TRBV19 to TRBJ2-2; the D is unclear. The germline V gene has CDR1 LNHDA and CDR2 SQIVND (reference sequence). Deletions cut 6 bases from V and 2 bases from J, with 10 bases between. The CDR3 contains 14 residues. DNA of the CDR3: TGTGCCAGTAGGGTTGCGTTCAACACCGGGGAGCTGTTTTTT. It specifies CASRVAFNTGELFF.

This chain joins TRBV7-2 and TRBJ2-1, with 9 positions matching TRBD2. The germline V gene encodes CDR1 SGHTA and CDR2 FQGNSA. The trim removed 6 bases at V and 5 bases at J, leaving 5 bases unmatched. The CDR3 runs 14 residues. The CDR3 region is CASREREAHNEQFF. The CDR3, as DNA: TGTGCCAGCAGAGAGCGGGAGGCCCACAATGAGCAGTTCTTC.

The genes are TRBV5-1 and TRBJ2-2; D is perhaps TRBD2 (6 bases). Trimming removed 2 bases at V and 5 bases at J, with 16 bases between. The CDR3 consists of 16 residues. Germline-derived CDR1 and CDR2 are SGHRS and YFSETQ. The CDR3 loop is CASSLRERGGTGELFF. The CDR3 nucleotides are TGCGCCAGCAGCTTAAGGGAACGGGGAGGAACCGGGGAGCTGTTTTTT.

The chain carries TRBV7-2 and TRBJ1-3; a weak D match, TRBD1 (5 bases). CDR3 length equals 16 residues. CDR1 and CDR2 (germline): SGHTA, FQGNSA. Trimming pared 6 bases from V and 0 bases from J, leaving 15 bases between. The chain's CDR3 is CASRSGGGGSGNTIYF. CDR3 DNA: TGTGCCAGCAGATCCGGGGGGGGAGGCTCTGGAAACACCATATATTTT.

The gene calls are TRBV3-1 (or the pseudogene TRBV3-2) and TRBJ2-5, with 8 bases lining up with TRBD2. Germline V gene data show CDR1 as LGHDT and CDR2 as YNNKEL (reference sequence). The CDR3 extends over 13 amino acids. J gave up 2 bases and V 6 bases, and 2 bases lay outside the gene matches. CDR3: CASSSGAQETQYF. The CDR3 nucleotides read TGTGCCAGCAGTAGCGGGGCACAAGAGACCCAGTACTTC.

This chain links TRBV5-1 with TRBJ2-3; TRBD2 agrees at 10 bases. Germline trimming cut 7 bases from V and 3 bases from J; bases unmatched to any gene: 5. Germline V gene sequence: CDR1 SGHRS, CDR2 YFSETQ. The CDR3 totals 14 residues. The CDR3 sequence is CASHSGGSTDTQYF. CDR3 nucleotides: TGCGCCAGCCATAGCGGGGGGAGTACAGATACGCAGTATTTT.

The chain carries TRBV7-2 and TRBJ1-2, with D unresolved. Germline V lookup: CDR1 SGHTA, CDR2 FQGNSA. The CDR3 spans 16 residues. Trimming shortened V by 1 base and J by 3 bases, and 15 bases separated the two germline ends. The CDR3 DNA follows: TGTGCCAGCAGCTTAGTCCAAACCAGAATCGACTATGGCTACACCTTC. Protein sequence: CASSLVQTRIDYGYTF.

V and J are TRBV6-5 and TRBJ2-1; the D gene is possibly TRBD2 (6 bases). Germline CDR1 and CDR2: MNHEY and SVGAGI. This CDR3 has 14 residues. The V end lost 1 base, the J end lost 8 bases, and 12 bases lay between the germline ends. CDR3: CASSYFGSEYEQFF. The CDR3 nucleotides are TGTGCCAGCAGTTACTTCGGGAGTGAGTATGAGCAGTTCTTC.

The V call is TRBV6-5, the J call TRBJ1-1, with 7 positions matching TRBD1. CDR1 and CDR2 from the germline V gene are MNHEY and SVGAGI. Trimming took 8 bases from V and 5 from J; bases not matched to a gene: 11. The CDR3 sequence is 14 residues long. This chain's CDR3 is CASGSRQGRTEAFF. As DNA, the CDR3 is TGTGCCAGCGGAAGTAGACAGGGTAGGACTGAAGCTTTCTTT.

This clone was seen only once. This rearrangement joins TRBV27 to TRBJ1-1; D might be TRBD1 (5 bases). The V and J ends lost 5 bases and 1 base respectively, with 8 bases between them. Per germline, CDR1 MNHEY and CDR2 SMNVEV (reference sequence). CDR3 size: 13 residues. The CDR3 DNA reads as TGTGCCAGCAGTGAGACAGAGAACACTGAAGCTTTCTTT. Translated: CASSETENTEAFF.

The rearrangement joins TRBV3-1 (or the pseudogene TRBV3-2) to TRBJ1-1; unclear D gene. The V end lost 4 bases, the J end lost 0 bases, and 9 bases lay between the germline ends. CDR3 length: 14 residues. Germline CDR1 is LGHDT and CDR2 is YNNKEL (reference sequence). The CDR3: CASSRGQLNTEAFF. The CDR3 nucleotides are TGTGCCAGCAGCCGAGGCCAGCTGAACACTGAAGCTTTCTTT.

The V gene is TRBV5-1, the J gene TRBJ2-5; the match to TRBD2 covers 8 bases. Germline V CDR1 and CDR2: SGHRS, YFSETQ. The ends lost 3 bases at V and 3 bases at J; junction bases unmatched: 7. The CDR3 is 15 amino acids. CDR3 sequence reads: CASSSLSGVEETQYF. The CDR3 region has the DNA TGCGCCAGCAGCTCCCTTAGCGGGGTAGAAGAGACCCAGTACTTC.

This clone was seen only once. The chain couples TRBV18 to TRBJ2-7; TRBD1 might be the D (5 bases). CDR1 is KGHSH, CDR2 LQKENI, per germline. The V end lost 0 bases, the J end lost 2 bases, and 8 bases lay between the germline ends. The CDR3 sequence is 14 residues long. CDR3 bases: TGTGCCAGCTCACCACCGGCAGGGCCCTACGAGCAGTACTTC. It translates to CASSPPAGPYEQYF.

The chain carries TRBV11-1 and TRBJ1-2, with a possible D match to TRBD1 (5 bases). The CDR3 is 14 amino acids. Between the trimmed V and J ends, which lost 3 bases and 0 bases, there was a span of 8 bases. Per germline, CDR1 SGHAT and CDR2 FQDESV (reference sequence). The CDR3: CASSLGRANYGYTF. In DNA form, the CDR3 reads TGTGCCAGCAGCTTGGGCAGGGCTAACTATGGCTACACCTTC.

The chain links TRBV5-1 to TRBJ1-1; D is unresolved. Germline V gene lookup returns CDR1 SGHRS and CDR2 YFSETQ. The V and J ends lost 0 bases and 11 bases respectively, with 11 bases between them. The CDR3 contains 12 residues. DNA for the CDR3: TGCGCCAGCAGCTTGGAGAGCGGCGGTGCTTTCTTT. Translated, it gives CASSLESGGAFF. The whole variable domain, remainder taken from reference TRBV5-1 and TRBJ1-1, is KAGVTQTPRYLIKTRGQQVTLSCSPISGHRSVSWYQQTPGQGLQFLFEYFSETQRNKGNFPGRFSGRQFSNSRSEMNVSTLELGDSALYLCASSLESGGAFFGQGTRLTVV.

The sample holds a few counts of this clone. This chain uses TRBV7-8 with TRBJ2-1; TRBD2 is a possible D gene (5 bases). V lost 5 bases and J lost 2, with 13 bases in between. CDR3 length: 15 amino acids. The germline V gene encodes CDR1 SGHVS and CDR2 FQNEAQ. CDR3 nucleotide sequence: TGTGCCAGCAGCGGCCAGCTGGAGGCCTACAATGAGCAGTTCTTC. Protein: CASSGQLEAYNEQFF.

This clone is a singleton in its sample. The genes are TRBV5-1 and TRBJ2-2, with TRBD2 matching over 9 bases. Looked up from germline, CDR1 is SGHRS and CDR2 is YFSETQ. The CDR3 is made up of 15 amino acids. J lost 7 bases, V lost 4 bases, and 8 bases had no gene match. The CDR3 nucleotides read TGCGCCAGCAGCCCCCAGGGGACTAGCTACGGGGAGCTGTTTTTT. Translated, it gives CASSPQGTSYGELFF. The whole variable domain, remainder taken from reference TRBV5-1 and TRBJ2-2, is KAGVTQTPRYLIKTRGQQVTLSCSPISGHRSVSWYQQTPGQGLQFLFEYFSETQRNKGNFPGRFSGRQFSNSRSEMNVSTLELGDSALYLCASSPQGTSYGELFFGEGSRLTVL.

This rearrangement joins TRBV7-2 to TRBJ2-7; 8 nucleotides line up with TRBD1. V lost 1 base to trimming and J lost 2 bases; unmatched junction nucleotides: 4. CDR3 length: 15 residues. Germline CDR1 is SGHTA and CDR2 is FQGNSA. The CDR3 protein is CASSLDGTGAYEQYF. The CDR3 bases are TGTGCCAGCAGCTTAGATGGGACAGGTGCCTACGAGCAGTACTTC.

CDR3 DNA: TGTGCCAGTAGTATACAGGACATGAACACTGAAGCTTTCTTT. Translated, it gives CASSIQDMNTEAFF. The V and J genes are TRBV19 and TRBJ1-1, with a tentative D call TRBD1 (5 bases). CDR3 length: 14 amino acids. V was trimmed by 2 bases and J by 0 bases, leaving 7 bases between them. Looked up from germline, CDR1 is LNHDA and CDR2 is SQIVND (reference sequence). Using reference TRBV19 and TRBJ1-1 for the parts outside the CDR3, the full variable domain is DGGITQSPKYLFRKEGQNVTLSCEQNLNHDAMYWYRQDPGQGLRLIYYSQIVNDFQKGDIAEGYSVSREKKESFPLTVTSAQKNPTAFYLCASSIQDMNTEAFFGQGTRLTVV.